Shown below are 10 T cell receptor beta chains from a single sample sequenced in a study of blood T cell repertoires in COVID-19. The method was immunoSEQ multiplex PCR; TCRdb's version includes in-frame clones alone and lacks a portion of them. The sample consists of 150,000 to 200,000 clones, roughly 90% of them appearing once. The sample consisted of peripheral blood. The receptor set was obtained from a man aged 30 to 45 with COVID-19, enrolled during active disease.

The chain employs TRBV6-6 and TRBJ1-2; 9 nucleotides align to TRBD1. The V gene's germline CDR1 is MNHNY and CDR2 SVGAGI (reference sequence). Trimming took 6 bases from V and 5 from J; bases not matched to a gene: 7. This CDR3 has 14 residues. In nucleotides, the CDR3 is TGTGCCAGCAGCCCCGGGACAGGGTGGTATGGCTACACCTTC. It encodes CASSPGTGWYGYTF.

The V call is TRBV10-3, the J call TRBJ2-5, with D unresolved. This CDR3 comprises 13 residues. V dropped 10 bases and J dropped 0 bases, with 12 bases sitting between them. The germline gives CDR1 ENHRY, CDR2 SYGVKD. This CDR3 reads CATTNQNQETQYF. CDR3 in DNA: TGTGCCACCACCAACCAGAACCAAGAGACCCAGTACTTC.

V and J are TRBV20-1 and TRBJ2-7; a possible D gene is TRBD1 (5 bases). Germline V gives CDR1 DFQATT, CDR2 SNEGSKA (reference sequence). This CDR3 region has 12 residues. Trimming left V 3 bases short and J 2 bases short, with 8 bases between. The CDR3 bases are TGCAGTGCTAGTTGGGGCACCTACGAGCAGTACTTC. It is translated as CSASWGTYEQYF.

The rearrangement uses TRBV2 and TRBJ1-5, with D unresolved. This CDR3 contains 13 residues. Germline values: CDR1 SNHLY, CDR2 FYNNEI. Trimming stripped 7 bases from V and 3 bases from J, with 10 bases between. The CDR3 reads CASNRGYNQPQHF. CDR3 nucleotide sequence: TGTGCCAGCAATAGAGGGTACAATCAGCCCCAGCATTTT.

The chain joins TRBV2 to TRBJ1-6; 7 positions match TRBD1. The CDR3 covers 18 residues. Germline CDR1 SNHLY, CDR2 FYNNEI. Losses at the gene ends were 5 bases for V and 0 bases for J; bases not matched to a gene: 10. In nucleotides, the CDR3 is TGTGCCAGCAGTACCACGAGGGGGCCAAGCTCCTATAATTCACCCCTCCACTTT. Translating it yields CASSTTRGPSSYNSPLHF.

The chain uses TRBV5-1 and TRBJ2-3, with 10 nucleotides matching TRBD2. Per germline, CDR1 SGHRS and CDR2 YFSETQ. The J segment lost 3 bases and the V segment lost 0 bases, leaving 7 bases of the junction unmatched. The CDR3 sequence is 17 residues long. CDR3 nucleotide sequence: TGCGCCAGCAGCTTGGCCCCAACTAGCGGGGAAACAGATACGCAGTATTTT. Translation: CASSLAPTSGETDTQYF.

The chain couples TRBV4-3 to TRBJ2-3; D is possibly TRBD2 (6 bases). V gave up 0 bases and J gave up 4 bases, with 11 bases separating them. The CDR3 is 15 amino acids. Germline loops: CDR1 LGHNA, CDR2 YSLEER. This chain's CDR3 is CASSQDPRDSDTQYF. DNA of the CDR3: TGCGCCAGCAGCCAAGATCCCCGGGACTCAGATACGCAGTATTTT.

The sample holds one count of this clone. V gene TRBV19 combines with J gene TRBJ1-5; no reliable D call. Per the germline V gene, CDR1 is LNHDA and CDR2 is SQIVND (reference sequence). The CDR3 extends over 12 amino acids. Trimming removed 3 bases from V and 6 bases from J, with 6 bases in between. CDR3 sequence: CASSMGIQPQHF. The CDR3 DNA sequence: TGTGCCAGTAGTATGGGCATTCAGCCCCAGCATTTT.

This rearrangement joins TRBV5-1 to TRBJ2-1; tentative D call: TRBD2 (6 bases). This CDR3 is 13 amino acids long. Germline CDR1 reads SGHRS; CDR2 reads YFSETQ. Trimming stripped 1 base from V and 9 bases from J, with 11 bases between. CDR3 amino acids: CASSLSYGGEQFF. The CDR3 region has the DNA TGCGCCAGCAGCTTGAGCTACGGGGGTGAGCAGTTCTTC.

CDR3: CASRRTGFYGYTF. The CDR3 DNA reads TGTGCCAGCAGACGAACAGGGTTCTATGGCTACACCTTC. The chain joins TRBV12-3 or TRBV12-4 to TRBJ1-2, with D perhaps matching TRBD1 (6 bases). V gave up 6 bases and J gave up 4 bases, with 12 bases separating them. The CDR3 loop spans 13 amino acids.